Below are 11 T cell receptor beta chains sequenced from a single sample in a study of response to subunit inactivated influenza vaccine. TCRdb re-called the RT-PCR reads through MiXCR, storing one row per CDR3 protein. The sample shows hundreds of thousands of distinct CDR3 sequences, roughly 12% of them seen only once. The source material was PBMCs from blood, sampled on the day of vaccination. The receptors here all came from a man aged 45-65 years who received an inactivated influenza vaccine.

There are many counts of this clonotype. The genes are TRBV7-9 and TRBJ2-2; the D gene is possibly TRBD2 (6 bases). The germline V gene has CDR1 SEHNR and CDR2 FQNEAQ (reference sequence). V was shortened by 4 bases and J by 0 bases, with 12 bases between the two germline ends. The CDR3 runs 16 residues. The CDR3 region is CASSSGTPPNTGELFF. In DNA form, the CDR3 reads TGTGCCAGCAGCTCTGGGACTCCTCCGAACACCGGGGAGCTGTTTTTT.

The chain joins TRBV9 to TRBJ2-7; the match to TRBD2 covers 12 bases. V trimming: 3 bases; J trimming: 6 bases; junction bases outside the gene matches: 4. Germline V gene data show CDR1 as SGDLS and CDR2 as YYNGEE. The CDR3 runs to 14 residues. The CDR3 sequence: CASSEGLAGLEQYF. As DNA, the CDR3 is TGTGCCAGCAGCGAGGGACTAGCGGGCCTCGAGCAGTACTTC.

Details on this clonotype: A much larger clone differs by one base, so this may be a read error. This chain's CDR3 is CASSLMSYEQYF. The CDR3 DNA sequence: TGTGCCAGCAGCTTAATGAGTTACGAGCAGTACTTC. This sequence joins TRBV7-2 and TRBJ2-7; D uncertain. The CDR3 length is 12 residues. Germline assignment: CDR1 SGHTA and CDR2 FQGNSA. Between the trimmed V and J ends, which lost 2 bases and 4 bases, there was a span of 6 bases.

This clonotype appeared a few times. The chain uses TRBV7-2 and TRBJ1-5; 9 bases are shared with TRBD1. This CDR3 contains 17 residues. Germline trimming cut 5 bases from V and 1 base from J; bases unmatched to any gene: 9. CDR1 and CDR2 (germline): SGHTA, FQGNSA. In nucleotides, the CDR3 is TGTGCCAGCAGCCCCGGGACAGGGAGCAAGAGCAATCAGCCCCAGCATTTT. As protein: CASSPGTGSKSNQPQHF.

V and J are TRBV3-1 and TRBJ2-7; 11 nucleotides align to TRBD2. Germline trimming cut 3 bases from V and 2 bases from J; bases unmatched to any gene: 6. The germline gives CDR1 LGHDT, CDR2 YNNKEL (reference sequence). The CDR3 has 16 residues. This CDR3 reads CASSHRLAGPTYEQYF. The CDR3 nucleotides are TGTGCCAGCAGCCACCGACTAGCGGGACCAACCTACGAGCAGTACTTC.

The genes are TRBV6-2 or TRBV6-3 and TRBJ2-3, with D unresolved. Trimming shortened V by 7 bases and J by 2 bases, and 10 bases separated the two germline ends. This CDR3 comprises 13 residues. The germline gives CDR1 MNHEY, CDR2 SVGEGT. CDR3 sequence reads: CASNPPNTDTQYF. DNA of the CDR3: TGTGCCAGCAATCCTCCGAACACAGATACGCAGTATTTT.

V gene TRBV20-1 combines with J gene TRBJ1-6; 7 bases fit TRBD1. The germline gives CDR1 DFQATT, CDR2 SNEGSKA (reference sequence). This CDR3 has 14 residues. V was clipped by 3 bases and J by 9 bases; unmatched bases: 8. The CDR3 DNA sequence: TGCAGTGCTAGCCTAGGTCAGGGGGGTTCACCCCTCCACTTT. Amino acid sequence: CSASLGQGGSPLHF.

This clonotype was counted a few times. The chain combines TRBV18 with TRBJ2-7; possible D gene TRBD2, 6 bases. This CDR3 is built from 15 residues. Trimming pared 3 bases from V and 2 bases from J, leaving 14 bases between. Germline CDR1 KGHSH, CDR2 LQKENI. The CDR3 loop is CASSPGDGGAYEQYF. The CDR3 coding sequence is TGTGCCAGCTCACCTGGGGACGGAGGGGCCTACGAGCAGTACTTC.

This clonotype has only a few counts. The V and J genes are TRBV10-3 and TRBJ2-3, with 9 bases lining up with TRBD1. The V and J ends lost 6 bases and 1 base, in that order; junction bases with no gene match: 5. CDR3 length equals 15 residues. Germline CDR1 and CDR2: ENHRY and SYGVKD. For the CDR3, the DNA is TGTGCCATCAGGGGGACAGGGTCGGGCACAGATACGCAGTATTTT. This encodes CAIRGTGSGTDTQYF.

The rearrangement uses TRBV7-3 and TRBJ2-1; 11 nucleotides match TRBD2. The germline V gene encodes CDR1 SGHTA and CDR2 FQGTGA. This CDR3 is 17 amino acids long. V lost 4 bases, J lost 3 bases, and 8 bases stayed unmatched. Here the CDR3 reads CASSSATSGVSYNEQFF. In nucleotides, the CDR3 is TGTGCCAGCAGCTCCGCGACTAGCGGGGTAAGCTACAATGAGCAGTTCTTC.

V and J are TRBV11-2 and TRBJ2-3; 11 nucleotides match TRBD2. Germline V gene sequence: CDR1 SGHAT, CDR2 FQNNGV. This CDR3 spans 19 amino acids. The junction had 18 bases not matched to a gene; V was cut back by 4 bases and J by 6 bases. The CDR3 protein is CASSYPHRKTSGKGDTQYF. In DNA form, the CDR3 reads TGTGCCAGCAGCTACCCCCACCGCAAGACTAGCGGGAAAGGGGATACGCAGTATTTT.